The source of this T cell receptor beta chain is a study of T cell changes during pregnancy in multiple sclerosis. The method was immunoSEQ multiplex PCR; TCRdb's version includes in-frame clones alone and lacks a portion of them. Of 26,000 or so clones listed, 80% to 95% were seen once; the top ten hold 5% to 8%. The germline V and J ends were trimmed by 0 bases and 2 bases, with 14 bases remaining between them. Germline lookup yields CDR1 SNHLY and CDR2 FYNNEI. This CDR3 has 17 residues. This TCR was recovered from a female donor with multiple sclerosis, enrolled in a pregnancy study. Here the sequenced sample was CD8+ T cells from peripheral blood mononuclear cells, taken before pregnancy. The chain links TRBV2 to TRBJ1-5, with a possible D match to TRBD1 (6 bases). The CDR3 spells CASSEATGMGGNQPQHF. As DNA, the CDR3 is TGTGCCAGCAGTGAAGCGACAGGCATGGGGGGCAATCAGCCCCAGCATTTT.